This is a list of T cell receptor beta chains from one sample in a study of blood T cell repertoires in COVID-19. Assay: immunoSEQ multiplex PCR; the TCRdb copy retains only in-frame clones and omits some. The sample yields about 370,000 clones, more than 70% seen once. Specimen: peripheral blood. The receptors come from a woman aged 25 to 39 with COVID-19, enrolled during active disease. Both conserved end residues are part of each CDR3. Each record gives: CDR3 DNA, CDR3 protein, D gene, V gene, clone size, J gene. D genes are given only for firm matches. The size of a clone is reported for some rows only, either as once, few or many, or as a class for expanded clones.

TGCAGTGCTAGTACAGGAGTCGTTCAGCCCCAGCATTTT,CSASTGVVQPQHF,NA,TRBV20-1,NA,TRBJ1-5
TGTGCCAGCAGCCAATCCGGGGTCTCTGGAAACACCATATATTTT,CASSQSGVSGNTIYF,NA,TRBV3-1/TRBV3-2,NA,TRBJ1-3
TGCAGTGCTGGTACCCTAGGCGAGCAGTACTTC,CSAGTLGEQYF,NA,TRBV20-1,NA,TRBJ2-7
TGCGCCAGCAGAGGGGCCCCTGGGTACACAGATACGCAGTATTTT,CASRGAPGYTDTQYF,NA,TRBV4-1,NA,TRBJ2-3
TGTGCCAGCAGTTTATTTTCCGGGAGGGCCCCCGAGCAGTACTTC,CASSLFSGRAPEQYF,TRBD2,TRBV28,NA,TRBJ2-7
TGTGCCAGCAGCCAGGGGGGGGCCACCCAAGAGACCCAGTACTTC,CASSQGGATQETQYF,NA,TRBV4-2,NA,TRBJ2-5
TGCAGCGTTGTGGGACAGGGCGAAAAACTGTTTTTT,CSVVGQGEKLFF,TRBD1,TRBV29-1,NA,TRBJ1-4
TGTGCCATCAGTGAATCGGGAACCGGGGAGCTGTTTTTT,CAISESGTGELFF,NA,TRBV10-3,NA,TRBJ2-2
TGCGCCAGCAGCACGGGACTAACCGACACAGATACGCAGTATTTT,CASSTGLTDTDTQYF,TRBD2,TRBV5-1,NA,TRBJ2-3
TGTGCCAGCAGTCCGACAGGGGTGACTAATGAAAAACTGTTTTTT,CASSPTGVTNEKLFF,TRBD1,TRBV2,NA,TRBJ1-4
TGTGCCACCAGCTTGACAGGGACCGGTGAGCAGTTCTTC,CATSLTGTGEQFF,TRBD1,TRBV24-1,NA,TRBJ2-1
TGCAGCGTCGGACAGGGCGGATGGGATCAGCCCCAGCATTTT,CSVGQGGWDQPQHF,TRBD1,TRBV29-1,many,TRBJ1-5
TGCGCCAGCAGCCAGTCACCGGGTACTAATGAAAAACTGTTTTTT,CASSQSPGTNEKLFF,NA,TRBV4-1,NA,TRBJ1-4
TGTGCCAGCAGTTTAACGTCACAGGGAGAGACCCAGTACTTC,CASSLTSQGETQYF,NA,TRBV28,NA,TRBJ2-5
TGTGCCAGCCAAACTAGCGGGAGGACGGATACGCAGTATTTT,CASQTSGRTDTQYF,TRBD2,TRBV2,NA,TRBJ2-3
TGCAGCGTTGACCGCACCGGGACTGGAGGCTACGAGCAGTACTTC,CSVDRTGTGGYEQYF,NA,TRBV29-1,NA,TRBJ2-7
TGTGCCAGCAGCCCACGGGTTCGGCCCCTCCACTTT,CASSPRVRPLHF,NA,TRBV7-2,once,TRBJ1-6
TGTGCCAGCAGCACTTGGACAGGGGAGGCCGGGGAGCTGTTTTTT,CASSTWTGEAGELFF,TRBD1,TRBV7-9,NA,TRBJ2-2
TGTGCCAGCAGCCGCAGGGGTTCGGCTGAAGCTTTCTTT,CASSRRGSAEAFF,NA,TRBV14,NA,TRBJ1-1
TGTGCCAGCAGTTTATTTAGCGGGAGTTTCTACGAGCAGTACTTC,CASSLFSGSFYEQYF,TRBD2,TRBV27,NA,TRBJ2-7
TGTGCCAGCAGTTTTGGGCAGGGGAGCGGCTACACCTTC,CASSFGQGSGYTF,NA,TRBV27,NA,TRBJ1-2
TGTGCCAGCACCGACGGGGAATTGTGGGAGCAGTACTTC,CASTDGELWEQYF,NA,TRBV5-5,NA,TRBJ2-7
TGTGCCAGCAGCGTCGGGACAGCTGAGAGCTCTGGAAACACCATATATTTT,CASSVGTAESSGNTIYF,TRBD1,TRBV9,NA,TRBJ1-3
TGTGCCAGCAGTGAGGACAGACTCCACTTT,CASSEDRLHF,NA,TRBV2,NA,TRBJ1-6
TGTGCCAGCAGCTTAGGGGCTAGCGGGAGGCTTAGCTACGAGCAGTACTTC,CASSLGASGRLSYEQYF,TRBD2,TRBV7-6,NA,TRBJ2-7
TGTGCCAGCAGCCCCCTGGATACGCAGTATTTT,CASSPLDTQYF,NA,TRBV7-8,NA,TRBJ2-3
TGTGCCAGCAGTGAATTAGGTACAGGGTCTGAAAAACTGTTTTTT,CASSELGTGSEKLFF,NA,TRBV2,NA,TRBJ1-4
TGCGCCAGCAGCCCTCTTGTGGGGAAGGGGAATGAGCAGTTCTTC,CASSPLVGKGNEQFF,NA,TRBV5-1,NA,TRBJ2-1
TGTGCCAGCAGCCCTACTAGCGGGAGGGAGAAAGGTGAGCAGTTCTTC,CASSPTSGREKGEQFF,TRBD2,TRBV7-9,NA,TRBJ2-1
TGTGCCAGCTCCCGCGGACAGGGAATGAACACTGAAGCTTTCTTT,CASSRGQGMNTEAFF,TRBD1,TRBV18,NA,TRBJ1-1
TGTGCCTGGAGTCCCTCGACATGGACTGAAGCTTTCTTT,CAWSPSTWTEAFF,NA,TRBV30,NA,TRBJ1-1
TGTGCCAGCAGTCTAGCGGGAGCCAACGAGCAGTACTTC,CASSLAGANEQYF,TRBD2,TRBV6-5,NA,TRBJ2-7
TGTGCCAGCAGCGACACCGGGGTTAGCAATCAGCCCCAGCATTTT,CASSDTGVSNQPQHF,NA,TRBV7-2,NA,TRBJ1-5
TGTGCCCACAACCCAGGGGGTGTCCAGCCCCAGCATTTT,CAHNPGGVQPQHF,TRBD1,TRBV10-3,many,TRBJ1-5
TGTGCCAGCAGTGACTCGTCCGGGACAGGGCACAATGAGCAGTTCTTC,CASSDSSGTGHNEQFF,TRBD1,TRBV6-4,few,TRBJ2-1
TGTGCCAGCAGTGCCAGGGGTTATAGCAATCAGCCCCAGCATTTT,CASSARGYSNQPQHF,NA,TRBV9,NA,TRBJ1-5
TGTGCCAGCAGCCCGGACTGGAGCTCCTACGAGCAGTACTTC,CASSPDWSSYEQYF,NA,TRBV7-2,NA,TRBJ2-7
TGTGCCAGCAGTAGAGCGGAGACCCAGTACTTC,CASSRAETQYF,NA,TRBV6-5,NA,TRBJ2-5
TGTGCCAGCAGCCAAGAGGCGGGGGCCTACGAGCAGTACTTC,CASSQEAGAYEQYF,TRBD2,TRBV14,NA,TRBJ2-7
TGTGCCAGCAGTGAAACGGGAGGCAGCGGGGAGCTGTTTTTT,CASSETGGSGELFF,TRBD2,TRBV2,NA,TRBJ2-2
TGTGCCAGCTCACCGCTTTCCAGGGGGCCAAAGGGTGAGCAGTTCTTC,CASSPLSRGPKGEQFF,TRBD1,TRBV18,NA,TRBJ2-1
TGTGCCATCCCCATGGGGGGTAGGGACACCGGGGAGCTGTTTTTT,CAIPMGGRDTGELFF,NA,TRBV10-3,NA,TRBJ2-2
TGCGCCAGCAGCTTGGTGGCGGGAGGGCCCGGATACAATGAGCAGTTCTTC,CASSLVAGGPGYNEQFF,TRBD2,TRBV5-1,NA,TRBJ2-1
TGTGCCTGGAGTGTCGCGGATTCACCCCTCCACTTT,CAWSVADSPLHF,NA,TRBV30,many,TRBJ1-6
TGTGCCAGCAGCTTGGCGACAGGGACGGATACGCAGTATTTT,CASSLATGTDTQYF,TRBD1,TRBV5-4,NA,TRBJ2-3
TGTGCCAGCAGCCAAGACCCGGGGATCTCTGGAAACACCATATATTTT,CASSQDPGISGNTIYF,NA,TRBV3-1/TRBV3-2,NA,TRBJ1-3
TGTGCCAGCAGCCGGACTAGCGGGAGTGGGGAGCAGTACTTC,CASSRTSGSGEQYF,TRBD2,TRBV2,NA,TRBJ2-7
TGTGCCAGCACCTTGGGCGACTACGAGCAGTACTTC,CASTLGDYEQYF,NA,TRBV7-9,NA,TRBJ2-7
TGTGCCAGCTCACCACCGACAGGGGGAAGGAATCAGCCCCAGCATTTT,CASSPPTGGRNQPQHF,TRBD1,TRBV18,NA,TRBJ1-5
TGTGCCAGCAGTGGTACTAGCGGGAGGAATGCCGGGGAGCTGTTTTTT,CASSGTSGRNAGELFF,TRBD2,TRBV2,NA,TRBJ2-2
TGCGCCAGCAGCTCCCGGAAGGACGGGGATGAGCAGTTCTTC,CASSSRKDGDEQFF,NA,TRBV5-1,NA,TRBJ2-1
TGTGCCAGCAGTTTCAGCGGGAACTACGAGCAGTACTTC,CASSFSGNYEQYF,TRBD2,TRBV27,once,TRBJ2-7
TGTGCCAGCAGTTACTCTGCAGCGGGAGAGGGCTATGAGCAGTTCTTC,CASSYSAAGEGYEQFF,TRBD2,TRBV6-2/TRBV6-3,NA,TRBJ2-1